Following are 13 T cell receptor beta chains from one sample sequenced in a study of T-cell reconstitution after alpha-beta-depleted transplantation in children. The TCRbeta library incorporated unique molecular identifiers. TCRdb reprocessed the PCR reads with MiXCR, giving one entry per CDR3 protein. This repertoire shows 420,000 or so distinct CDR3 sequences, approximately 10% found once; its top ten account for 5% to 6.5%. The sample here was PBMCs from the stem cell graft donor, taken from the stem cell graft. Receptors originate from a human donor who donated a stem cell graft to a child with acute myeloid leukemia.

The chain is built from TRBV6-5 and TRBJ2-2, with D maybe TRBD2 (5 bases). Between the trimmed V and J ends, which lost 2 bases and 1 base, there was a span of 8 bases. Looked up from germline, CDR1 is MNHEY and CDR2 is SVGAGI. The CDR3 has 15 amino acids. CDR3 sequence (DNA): TGTGCCAGCAGTTACGCGGGCCTGAACACCGGGGAGCTGTTTTTT. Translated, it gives CASSYAGLNTGELFF.

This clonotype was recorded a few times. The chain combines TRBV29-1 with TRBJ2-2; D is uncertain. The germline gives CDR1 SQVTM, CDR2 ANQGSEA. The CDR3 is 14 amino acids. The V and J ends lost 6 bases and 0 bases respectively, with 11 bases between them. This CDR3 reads CSVPKLSNTGELFF. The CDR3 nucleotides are TGCAGCGTGCCTAAGCTTTCGAACACCGGGGAGCTGTTTTTT.

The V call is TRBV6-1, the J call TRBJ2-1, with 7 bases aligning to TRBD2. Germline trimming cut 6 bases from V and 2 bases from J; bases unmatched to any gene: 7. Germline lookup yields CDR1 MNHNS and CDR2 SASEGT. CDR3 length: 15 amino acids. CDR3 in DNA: TGTGCCAGCAGGAAGACCCGGGAGGCCTACAATGAGCAGTTCTTC. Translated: CASRKTREAYNEQFF.

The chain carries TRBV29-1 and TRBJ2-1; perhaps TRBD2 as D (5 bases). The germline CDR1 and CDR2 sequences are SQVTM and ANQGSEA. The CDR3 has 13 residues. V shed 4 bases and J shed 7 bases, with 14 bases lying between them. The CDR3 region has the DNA TGCAGCGTTGCAGGAGGCCTGCGTAATGAGCAGTTCTTC. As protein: CSVAGGLRNEQFF.

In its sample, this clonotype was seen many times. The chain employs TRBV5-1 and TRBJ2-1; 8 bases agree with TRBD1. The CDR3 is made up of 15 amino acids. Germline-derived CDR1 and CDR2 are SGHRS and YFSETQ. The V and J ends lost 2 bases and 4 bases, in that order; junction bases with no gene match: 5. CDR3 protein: CASSFQDREYNEQFF. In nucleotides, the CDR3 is TGCGCCAGCAGCTTTCAGGACAGGGAGTACAATGAGCAGTTCTTC. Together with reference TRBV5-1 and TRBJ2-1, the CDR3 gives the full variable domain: KAGVTQTPRYLIKTRGQQVTLSCSPISGHRSVSWYQQTPGQGLQFLFEYFSETQRNKGNFPGRFSGRQFSNSRSEMNVSTLELGDSALYLCASSFQDREYNEQFFGPGTRLTVL.

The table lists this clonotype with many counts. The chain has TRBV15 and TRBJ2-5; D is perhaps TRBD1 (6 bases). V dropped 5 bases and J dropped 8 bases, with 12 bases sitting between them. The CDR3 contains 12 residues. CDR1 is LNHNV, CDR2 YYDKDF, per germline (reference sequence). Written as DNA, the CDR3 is TGTGCCACCAGCCAACCACAGGGTACCCAGTACTTC. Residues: CATSQPQGTQYF.

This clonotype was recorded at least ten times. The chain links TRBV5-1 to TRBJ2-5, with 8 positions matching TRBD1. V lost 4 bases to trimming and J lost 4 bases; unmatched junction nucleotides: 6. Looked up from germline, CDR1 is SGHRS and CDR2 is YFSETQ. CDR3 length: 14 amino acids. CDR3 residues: CASSTGTGGETQYF. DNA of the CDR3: TGCGCCAGCAGCACTGGGACAGGCGGAGAGACCCAGTACTTC.

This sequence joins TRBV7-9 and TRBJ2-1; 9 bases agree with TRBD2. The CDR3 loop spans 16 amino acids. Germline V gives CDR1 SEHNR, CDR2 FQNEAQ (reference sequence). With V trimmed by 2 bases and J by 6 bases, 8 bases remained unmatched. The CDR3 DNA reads TGTGCCAGCAGCTTATCTCTAGCGGGAAGGGGCAATGAGCAGTTCTTC. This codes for CASSLSLAGRGNEQFF.

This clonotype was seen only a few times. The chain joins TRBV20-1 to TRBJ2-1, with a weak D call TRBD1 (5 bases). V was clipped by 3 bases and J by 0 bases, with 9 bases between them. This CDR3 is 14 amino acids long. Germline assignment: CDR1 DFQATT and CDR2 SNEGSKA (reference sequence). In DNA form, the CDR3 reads TGCAGTGCTAGTGGACAAAGCTCCTACAATGAGCAGTTCTTC. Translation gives CSASGQSSYNEQFF.

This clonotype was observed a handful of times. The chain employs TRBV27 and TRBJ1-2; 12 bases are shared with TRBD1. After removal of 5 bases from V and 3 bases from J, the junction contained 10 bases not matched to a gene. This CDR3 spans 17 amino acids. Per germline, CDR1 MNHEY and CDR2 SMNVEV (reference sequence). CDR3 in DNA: TGTGCCAGCAGTCCATCCGGGACAGGGGGCCCCTACTATGGCTACACCTTC. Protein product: CASSPSGTGGPYYGYTF.

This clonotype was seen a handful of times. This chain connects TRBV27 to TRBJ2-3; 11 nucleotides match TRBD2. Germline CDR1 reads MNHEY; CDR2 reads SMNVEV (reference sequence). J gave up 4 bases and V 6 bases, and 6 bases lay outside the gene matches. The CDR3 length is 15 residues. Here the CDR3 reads CASRIAGGPADTQYF. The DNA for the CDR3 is TGTGCCAGCAGGATAGCGGGAGGGCCAGCAGATACGCAGTATTTT.

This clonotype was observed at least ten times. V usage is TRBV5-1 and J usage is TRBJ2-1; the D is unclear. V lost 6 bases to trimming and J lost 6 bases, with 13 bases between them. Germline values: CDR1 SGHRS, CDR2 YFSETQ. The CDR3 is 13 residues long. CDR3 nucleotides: TGCGCCAGCACCGACTCATCCGGCAATGAGCAGTTCTTC. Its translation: CASTDSSGNEQFF. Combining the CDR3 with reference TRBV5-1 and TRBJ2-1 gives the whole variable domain KAGVTQTPRYLIKTRGQQVTLSCSPISGHRSVSWYQQTPGQGLQFLFEYFSETQRNKGNFPGRFSGRQFSNSRSEMNVSTLELGDSALYLCASTDSSGNEQFFGPGTRLTVL.

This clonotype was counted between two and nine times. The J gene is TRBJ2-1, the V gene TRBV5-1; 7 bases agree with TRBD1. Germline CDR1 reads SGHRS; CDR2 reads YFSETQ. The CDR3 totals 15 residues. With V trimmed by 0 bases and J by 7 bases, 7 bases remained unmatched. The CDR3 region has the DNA TGCGCCAGCAGCTTGGAGGGGGCCTCTGGGAATGAGCAGTTCTTC. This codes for CASSLEGASGNEQFF.